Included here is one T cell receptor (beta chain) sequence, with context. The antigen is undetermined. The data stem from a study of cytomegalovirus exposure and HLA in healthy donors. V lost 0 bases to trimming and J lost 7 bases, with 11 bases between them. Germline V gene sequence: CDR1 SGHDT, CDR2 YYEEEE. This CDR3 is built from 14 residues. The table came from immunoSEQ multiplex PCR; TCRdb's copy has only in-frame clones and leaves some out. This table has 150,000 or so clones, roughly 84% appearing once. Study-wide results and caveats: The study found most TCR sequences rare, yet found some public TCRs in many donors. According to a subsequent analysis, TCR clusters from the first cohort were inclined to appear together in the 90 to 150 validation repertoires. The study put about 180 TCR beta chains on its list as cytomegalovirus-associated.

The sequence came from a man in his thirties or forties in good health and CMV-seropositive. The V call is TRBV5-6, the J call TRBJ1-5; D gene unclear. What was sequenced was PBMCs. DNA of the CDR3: TGTGCCAGCAGCTTGGGGAGGGTCGGGCAGCCCCAGCATTTT. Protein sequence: CASSLGRVGQPQHF.